This TCR beta chain came from a study of shared clonotypes between healthy human individuals. Assay: immunoSEQ multiplex PCR; the TCRdb copy retains only in-frame clones and omits some. The profile shows some 2,000,000 clones, approximately 94% of them singletons. There were only Caucasian adults among the donors, and all lived in Nashville, Tennessee. The V end was cut by 3 bases, the J end by 0 bases, with 12 bases between. Germline loops: CDR1 LNHNV, CDR2 YYDKDF (reference sequence). This CDR3 region has 16 residues. The receptor comes from a man between 18 and 35 years old in good health. Sequenced material: naive CD4+ T cells sorted from blood. Subset meaning: CD45RA+ positively selected. The V call is TRBV15, the J call TRBJ1-5; unclear D gene. DNA of the CDR3: TGTGCCACCAGCAGGGGTGACGGCGATAGCAATCAGCCCCAGCATTTT. Amino acids: CATSRGDGDSNQPQHF.